The present entry profiles one T cell receptor beta chain with its context. The antigen is not known. The source of the sample is a study of early T cells in non-severe SARS-CoV-2 infection. Study-level background: Bulk RNA isolated from unsorted whole blood underwent sequencing; chains were not paired. Findings of the study overall: Anti-spike CD8 responses were favored by VDJdb matching, which missed private and CD4 specificities.

This CDR3 has 16 amino acids. CDR1 is SGDLS and CDR2 is YYNGEE in the germline V gene. Trimming stripped 3 bases from V and 0 bases from J, with 10 bases between. Each single cDNA molecule received a unique molecular identifier. MiXCR, applied by TCRdb to the 5' RACE reads, yields one record per CDR3 protein. The table records 50,000 to 60,000 distinct CDR3 sequences, more than 9% of them present only once. This chain uses TRBV9 with TRBJ2-6; a weak D match, TRBD1 (6 bases). This receptor was identified in an adult who was a healthcare worker with PCR-confirmed SARS-CoV-2 infection or an uninfected control (not recorded which). The sequenced sample consisted of whole blood. The CDR3 region is CASSDTQGSGANVLTF. The CDR3 nucleotides are TGTGCCAGCAGCGACACACAGGGCTCTGGGGCCAACGTCCTGACTTTC.